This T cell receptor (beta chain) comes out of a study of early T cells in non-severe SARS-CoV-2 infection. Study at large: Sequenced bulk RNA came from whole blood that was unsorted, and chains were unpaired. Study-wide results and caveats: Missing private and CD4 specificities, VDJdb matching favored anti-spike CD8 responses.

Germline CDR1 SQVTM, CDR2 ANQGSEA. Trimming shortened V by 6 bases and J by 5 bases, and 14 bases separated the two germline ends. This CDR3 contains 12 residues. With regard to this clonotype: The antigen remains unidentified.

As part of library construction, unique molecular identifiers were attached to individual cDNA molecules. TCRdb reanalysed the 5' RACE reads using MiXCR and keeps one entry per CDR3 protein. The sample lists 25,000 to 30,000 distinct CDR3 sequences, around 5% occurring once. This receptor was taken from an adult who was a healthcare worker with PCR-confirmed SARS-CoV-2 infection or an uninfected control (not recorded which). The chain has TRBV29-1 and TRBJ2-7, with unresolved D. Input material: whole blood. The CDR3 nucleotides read TGCAGCGTGCTAAGATCCCCAAACGAGCAGTACTTC. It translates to CSVLRSPNEQYF.